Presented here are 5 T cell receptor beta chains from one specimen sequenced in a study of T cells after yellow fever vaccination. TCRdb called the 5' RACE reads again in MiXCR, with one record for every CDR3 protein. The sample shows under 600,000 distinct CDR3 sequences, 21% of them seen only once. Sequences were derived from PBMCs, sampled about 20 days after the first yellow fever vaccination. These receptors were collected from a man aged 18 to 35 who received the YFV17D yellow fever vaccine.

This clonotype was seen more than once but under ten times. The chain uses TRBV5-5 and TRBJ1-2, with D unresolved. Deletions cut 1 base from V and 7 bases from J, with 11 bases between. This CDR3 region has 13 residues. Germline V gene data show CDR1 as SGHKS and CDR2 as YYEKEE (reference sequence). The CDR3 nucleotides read TGTGCCAGCAGCTTGAGCGGGTCGGGTGGCTACACCTTC. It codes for CASSLSGSGGYTF.

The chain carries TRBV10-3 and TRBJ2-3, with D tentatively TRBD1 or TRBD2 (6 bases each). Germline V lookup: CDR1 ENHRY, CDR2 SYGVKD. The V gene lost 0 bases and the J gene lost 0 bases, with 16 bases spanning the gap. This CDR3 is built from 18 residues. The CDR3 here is CAISESTSTGASTDTQYF. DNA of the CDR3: TGTGCCATCAGTGAGTCGACATCCACGGGGGCGAGCACAGATACGCAGTATTTT.

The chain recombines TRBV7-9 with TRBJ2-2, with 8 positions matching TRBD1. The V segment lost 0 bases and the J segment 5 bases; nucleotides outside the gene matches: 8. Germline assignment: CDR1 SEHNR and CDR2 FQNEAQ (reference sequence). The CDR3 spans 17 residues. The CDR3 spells CASSLAGDRPGTGELFF. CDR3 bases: TGTGCCAGCAGCTTAGCGGGGGACAGGCCGGGAACCGGGGAGCTGTTTTTT.

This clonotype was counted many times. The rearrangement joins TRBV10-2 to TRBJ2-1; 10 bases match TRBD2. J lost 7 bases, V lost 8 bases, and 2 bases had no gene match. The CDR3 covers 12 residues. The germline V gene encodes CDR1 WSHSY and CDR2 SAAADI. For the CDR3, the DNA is TGCGCCAGCGGACTAGCGGAAAATGAGCAGTTCTTC. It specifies CASGLAENEQFF.

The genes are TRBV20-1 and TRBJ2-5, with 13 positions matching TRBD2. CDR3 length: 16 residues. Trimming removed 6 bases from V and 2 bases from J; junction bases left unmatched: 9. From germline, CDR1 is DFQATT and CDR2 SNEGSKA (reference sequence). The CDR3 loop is CSAAGTSGELQETQYF. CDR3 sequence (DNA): TGCAGTGCCGCCGGGACTAGCGGGGAGTTGCAAGAGACCCAGTACTTC.